These T cell receptor beta chains were read from a single sample in a study of a mutant IDH1 vaccine in newly diagnosed glioma. Sequencing used immunoSEQ multiplex PCR; TCRdb keeps in-frame clones, though not all of them. This table holds roughly 50,000 clones, around 81% found once. The antigens these receptors bind are not known. The sequencing used PBMCs, collected from a glioma patient whose treatment included an IDH1 peptide vaccine. Receptors originate from a man aged 25 to 40 with glioma. CDR3s include the opening cysteine and the closing phenylalanine or tryptophan. Fields, in order: V gene, J gene, clone size, D gene, CDR3 DNA, CDR3 protein. The D gene is left open where the match is weak. Clone sizes are given selectively: once, few, many, or a class where the clone is expanded.

V: TRBV7-9
J: TRBJ2-5
size: NA
D: NA
DNA: TGTGCCAGCAGCTTTGTACCAGGGGAGACCCAGTACTTC
CDR3: CASSFVPGETQYF

V: TRBV29-1
J: TRBJ2-1
size: NA
D: TRBD2
DNA: TGCAGCGTGGGACTAGCGGGACCCTACAATGAGCAGTTCTTC
CDR3: CSVGLAGPYNEQFF

V: TRBV9
J: TRBJ1-2
size: NA
D: NA
DNA: TGTGCCAGCAGCGTAGGTTCCAGGGAGTTCGACTATGGCTACACCTTC
CDR3: CASSVGSREFDYGYTF

V: TRBV28
J: TRBJ2-2
size: NA
D: NA
DNA: TGTGCCAGCCATTTAACTCAGGGAGTAAGCACCGGGGAGCTGTTTTTT
CDR3: CASHLTQGVSTGELFF

V: TRBV7-9
J: TRBJ1-3
size: NA
D: NA
DNA: TGTGCCAGCAGCTTAGCAGCAGGCCTGGGAAACACCATATATTTT
CDR3: CASSLAAGLGNTIYF

V: TRBV27
J: TRBJ2-7
size: NA
D: NA
DNA: TGTGCCAGCAGTTTAGGAAGGGGGTCAACCTACGAGCAGTACTTC
CDR3: CASSLGRGSTYEQYF

V: TRBV7-9
J: TRBJ1-1
size: few
D: NA
DNA: TGTGCCAGCAGCTTGACAGAAAGCTCGGTGGCTGAAGCTTTCTTT
CDR3: CASSLTESSVAEAFF

V: TRBV7-8
J: TRBJ2-2
size: NA
D: NA
DNA: TGTGCCAGCAGTTCTACAGTGAACACCGGGGAGCTGTTTTTT
CDR3: CASSSTVNTGELFF

V: TRBV18
J: TRBJ2-5
size: NA
D: NA
DNA: TGTGCCAGCTCACCAGGCCAGACAGAGCAAGAGACCCAGTACTTC
CDR3: CASSPGQTEQETQYF

V: TRBV5-1
J: TRBJ1-4
size: NA
D: NA
DNA: TGCGCCAGCAGCGTTGGGGGCACAGGGCGGAATGAAAAACTGTTTTTT
CDR3: CASSVGGTGRNEKLFF

V: TRBV15
J: TRBJ2-5
size: NA
D: NA
DNA: TGTGCCACCAGCAGAGATTCGGTGGAGACCCAGTACTTC
CDR3: CATSRDSVETQYF

V: TRBV28
J: TRBJ2-1
size: NA
D: TRBD2
DNA: TGTGCCAGCAGTTCCACCTTAGCGGGGCGTTCCTACAATGAGCAGTTCTTC
CDR3: CASSSTLAGRSYNEQFF

V: TRBV7-9
J: TRBJ2-1
size: NA
D: TRBD2
DNA: TGTGCCAGCAGCCCTGGGACTAGCGGGGGGCCTGGAGGGATGTTCTTC
CDR3: CASSPGTSGGPGGMFF

V: TRBV25-1
J: TRBJ2-3
size: NA
D: NA
DNA: TGTGCCAGCAGTGCCAACGCAGGGTGGAACACAGATACGCAGTATTTT
CDR3: CASSANAGWNTDTQYF

V: TRBV6-5
J: TRBJ1-3
size: NA
D: NA
DNA: TGTGCCAGCAGTTACTCAGAAATCTCTGGAAACACCATATATTTT
CDR3: CASSYSEISGNTIYF

V: TRBV25-1
J: TRBJ1-1
size: NA
D: NA
DNA: TGTGCCAGCAGTGAAGCGGGCAAGAACACTGAAGCTTTCTTT
CDR3: CASSEAGKNTEAFF

V: TRBV10-3
J: TRBJ2-3
size: NA
D: NA
DNA: TGTGCCATCAGTGCAAAACAGGGAGGGGATACGCAGTATTTT
CDR3: CAISAKQGGDTQYF

V: TRBV7-9
J: TRBJ2-5
size: NA
D: NA
DNA: TGTGCCAGCGAGATGACAGGCCTCCCTAAGGAGACCCAGTACTTC
CDR3: CASEMTGLPKETQYF

V: TRBV19
J: TRBJ1-4
size: NA
D: TRBD1
DNA: TGTGCCAGTAGCGATCCAGGGGGCGCCGCAACTAATGAAAAACTGTTTTTT
CDR3: CASSDPGGAATNEKLFF

V: TRBV6-5
J: TRBJ1-1
size: NA
D: NA
DNA: TGTGCCAGCAGTTATGGACGGTGGGTCACTGAAGCTTTCTTT
CDR3: CASSYGRWVTEAFF

V: TRBV27
J: TRBJ2-1
size: NA
D: NA
DNA: TGTGCCAGCAGTCTCGGACAGTACAATGAGCAGTTCTTC
CDR3: CASSLGQYNEQFF

V: TRBV21-1
J: TRBJ2-7
size: NA
D: NA
DNA: TGTGCCAGCAGCAAAGGGACAGGGGACTACGAGCAGTACTTC
CDR3: CASSKGTGDYEQYF

V: TRBV18
J: TRBJ1-2
size: few
D: NA
DNA: TGTGCCAGCTCACCAGACTATGGCTACACCTTC
CDR3: CASSPDYGYTF

V: TRBV2
J: TRBJ1-5
size: few
D: NA
DNA: TGTGCCAGCAGTGAAGAGGGTGGGGCTGGCAATCAGCCCCAGCATTTT
CDR3: CASSEEGGAGNQPQHF

V: TRBV10-1
J: TRBJ1-1
size: NA
D: NA
DNA: TGCGCCAGCAGTGAGGGGAACACTGAAGCTTTCTTT
CDR3: CASSEGNTEAFF

V: TRBV27
J: TRBJ2-7
size: NA
D: NA
DNA: TGTGCCAGCAGTTTTATCCAGGGTAGATACTACGAGCAGTACTTC
CDR3: CASSFIQGRYYEQYF

V: TRBV11-2
J: TRBJ2-3
size: once
D: TRBD2
DNA: TGTGCCAGCAGCCGGACTAGCGGGGGGCGTATTACAGATACGCAGTATTTT
CDR3: CASSRTSGGRITDTQYF

V: TRBV6-6
J: TRBJ1-4
size: NA
D: NA
DNA: TGTGCCAGCAGTTACTCGACGGTTTCTAATGAAAAACTGTTTTTT
CDR3: CASSYSTVSNEKLFF

V: TRBV5-1
J: TRBJ1-4
size: NA
D: NA
DNA: TGCGCCAGCAGCTTGGGGCCCCAGGGAGGTAATGAAAAACTGTTTTTT
CDR3: CASSLGPQGGNEKLFF

V: TRBV5-1
J: TRBJ1-1
size: NA
D: NA
DNA: TGCGCCAGCAGCAGAACGGGACGGACGAACACTGAAGCTTTCTTT
CDR3: CASSRTGRTNTEAFF

V: TRBV29-1
J: TRBJ1-1
size: once
D: NA
DNA: TGCAGCGTCGAGGGGGGGACGGACGAGAACACTGAAGCTTTCTTT
CDR3: CSVEGGTDENTEAFF

V: TRBV30
J: TRBJ2-6
size: NA
D: NA
DNA: TGTGCCTGGAGTGTACGCTCGGGCGGGGCCAACGTCCTGACTTTC
CDR3: CAWSVRSGGANVLTF

V: TRBV5-5
J: TRBJ1-3
size: NA
D: NA
DNA: TGTGCCAGCAGCGCCTCTTCCTCTGGAAACACCATATATTTT
CDR3: CASSASSSGNTIYF

V: TRBV18
J: TRBJ2-5
size: NA
D: NA
DNA: TGTGCCAGCTCACTCCTGGACGGGGGAGGAGAGACCCAGTACTTC
CDR3: CASSLLDGGGETQYF

V: TRBV9
J: TRBJ2-5
size: NA
D: TRBD2
DNA: TGTGCCAGCAGCGTGGCTAGCGGGGGGCCTCCAGAGACCCAGTACTTC
CDR3: CASSVASGGPPETQYF

V: TRBV5-1
J: TRBJ1-1
size: NA
D: NA
DNA: TGCGCCAGCAGCCTTACGTGGGGAGGAGGTGAAGCTTTCTTT
CDR3: CASSLTWGGGEAFF

V: TRBV28
J: TRBJ1-2
size: NA
D: NA
DNA: TGTGCCAGCAGTGCAGATACCGCTAACTATGGCTACACCTTC
CDR3: CASSADTANYGYTF

V: TRBV11-3
J: TRBJ2-3
size: NA
D: TRBD2
DNA: TGTGCCAGCAGCCGGATCGGGGGGAGCACAGATACGCAGTATTTT
CDR3: CASSRIGGSTDTQYF

V: TRBV6-6
J: TRBJ1-2
size: NA
D: TRBD1
DNA: TGTGCCAGCAGAACTCAGGGACAGACCTATGGCTACACCTTC
CDR3: CASRTQGQTYGYTF

V: TRBV11-3
J: TRBJ2-7
size: NA
D: NA
DNA: TGTGCCAGCAGCCCTTCTATAACCTCCTACGAGCAGTACTTC
CDR3: CASSPSITSYEQYF